This TCR beta chain stems from a study of glioma-infiltrating T cells after dendritic cell vaccination. Notes on the study in general: Longer survival after dendritic cell vaccination followed higher pretreatment TIL content. Survival was not directly related to TCR clonality in these patients.

Of note for this clone: No antigen is known for it.

Isocitrate dehydrogenase mutation was absent in all glioblastoma patients. The PCR used 60 V beta and 13 J beta primers. Data came from immunoSEQ multiplex PCR; TCRdb stores just in-frame clones and leaves some out. Here the sample spans under 100,000 clones, about 90% being singletons. Sequenced here: blood, sampled before dendritic cell vaccination. The TCR comes from a human donor with glioblastoma.

Here the CDR3 reads CASSLASGSDTQYF. CDR3 bases: TGTGCCAGCAGCTTAGCTAGCGGATCAGATACGCAGTATTTT. The J gene is TRBJ2-3, the V gene TRBV7-2; D is perhaps TRBD2 (6 bases). Trimming took 0 bases from V and 4 from J, leaving 8 bases between them. CDR1 is SGHTA and CDR2 is FQGNSA in the germline V gene. CDR3 size: 14 residues.